Below are 8 T cell receptor beta chains sequenced from a single sample in a study of blood T cell repertoires in COVID-19. Clones were read by immunoSEQ multiplex PCR, and TCRdb kept only the in-frame ones, dropping some. The repertoire holds about 98,000 clones, 81% seen once, with about 11% in the top ten. The sample was peripheral blood. The receptors come from a woman older than 75 with acute or convalescent COVID-19.

The V and J genes are TRBV28 and TRBJ1-2; TRBD1 matches 8 bases. Trimming cost V 6 bases and J 7 bases; bases outside gene matches: 10. Germline lookup yields CDR1 MDHEN and CDR2 SYDVKM. The length of the CDR3 is 14 residues. As DNA, the CDR3 is TGTGCCAGCAGCCCAAGGCAGGGGGCGCTTGGCTACACCTTC. It specifies CASSPRQGALGYTF.

The rearrangement joins TRBV25-1 to TRBJ1-6; 7 nucleotides align to TRBD1. Trimming at V came to 6 bases and at J to 7 bases, leaving 0 bases not matched to a gene. This CDR3 is built from 12 residues. From germline, CDR1 is MGHDK and CDR2 SYGVNS. CDR3 bases: TGTGCCAGCAGACAGGGGAATTCACCCCTCCACTTT. This translates into CASRQGNSPLHF.

V and J are TRBV19 and TRBJ1-3; 9 bases line up with TRBD1. Losses at the gene ends were 5 bases for V and 1 base for J; bases not matched to a gene: 6. The CDR3 length is 16 residues. Germline values: CDR1 LNHDA, CDR2 SQIVND (reference sequence). Here the CDR3 reads CASSFTGTGSGNTIYF. The CDR3 DNA is TGTGCCAGTAGTTTCACCGGGACAGGGTCTGGAAACACCATATATTTT. The full variable domain, with the rest looked up from reference TRBV19 and TRBJ1-3, is DGGITQSPKYLFRKEGQNVTLSCEQNLNHDAMYWYRQDPGQGLRLIYYSQIVNDFQKGDIAEGYSVSREKKESFPLTVTSAQKNPTAFYLCASSFTGTGSGNTIYFGEGSWLTVV.

DNA of the CDR3: TGTGCCTGGACCCCCGGGACAGGGGGCTCTGGAAACACCATATATTTT. It codes for CAWTPGTGGSGNTIYF. V usage is TRBV30 and J usage is TRBJ1-3, with 11 bases aligning to TRBD1. The CDR3 consists of 16 residues. CDR1 and CDR2 (germline): GTSNPN, SVGIG (reference sequence). V trimming: 4 bases; J trimming: 0 bases; junction bases outside the gene matches: 5.

The J gene is TRBJ1-5, the V gene TRBV2; D not resolved. This CDR3 contains 14 residues. Trimming removed 2 bases from V and 2 bases from J, with 7 bases in between. The germline CDR1 and CDR2 sequences are SNHLY and FYNNEI. The CDR3 DNA sequence: TGTGCCAGCAGTGAACAGAGGGGCAATCAGCCCCAGCATTTT. It encodes CASSEQRGNQPQHF. The full variable domain, with the rest looked up from reference TRBV2 and TRBJ1-5, is EPEVTQTPSHQVTQMGQEVILRCVPISNHLYFYWYRQILGQKVEFLVSFYNNEISEKSEIFDDQFSVERPDGSNFTLKIRSTKLEDSAMYFCASSEQRGNQPQHFGDGTRLSIL.

The rearrangement uses TRBV28 and TRBJ1-5, with D maybe TRBD1 (5 bases). In germline, CDR1 is MDHEN, CDR2 SYDVKM. Trimming removed 2 bases from V and 5 bases from J, with 13 bases in between. The CDR3 totals 15 residues. CDR3 DNA sequence: TGTGCCAGCAGTTTACGTGGAGGGGTTTATCAGCCCCAGCATTTT. This sequence encodes CASSLRGGVYQPQHF.

There are a few counts of this clone. The chain has TRBV11-1 and TRBJ2-3; TRBD2 agrees at 8 bases. This CDR3 comprises 15 residues. Germline V gene lookup returns CDR1 SGHAT and CDR2 FQDESV (reference sequence). With 6 bases clipped from V and 6 bases from J, the junction kept 11 bases outside the gene matches. Here the CDR3 DNA reads TGTGCCAGCAGGGCCCCCGGGACTAGTGGTGATACGCAGTATTTT. It is translated as CASRAPGTSGDTQYF.

The chain combines TRBV6-5 with TRBJ1-4, with TRBD1 matching over 8 bases. V lost 6 bases, J lost 4 bases, and 4 bases stayed unmatched. Germline CDR1 reads MNHEY; CDR2 reads SVGAGI. The CDR3 contains 14 residues. The CDR3 region is CASSQQGGNEKLFF. The CDR3 nucleotides read TGTGCCAGCAGCCAACAGGGGGGTAATGAAAAACTGTTTTTT.